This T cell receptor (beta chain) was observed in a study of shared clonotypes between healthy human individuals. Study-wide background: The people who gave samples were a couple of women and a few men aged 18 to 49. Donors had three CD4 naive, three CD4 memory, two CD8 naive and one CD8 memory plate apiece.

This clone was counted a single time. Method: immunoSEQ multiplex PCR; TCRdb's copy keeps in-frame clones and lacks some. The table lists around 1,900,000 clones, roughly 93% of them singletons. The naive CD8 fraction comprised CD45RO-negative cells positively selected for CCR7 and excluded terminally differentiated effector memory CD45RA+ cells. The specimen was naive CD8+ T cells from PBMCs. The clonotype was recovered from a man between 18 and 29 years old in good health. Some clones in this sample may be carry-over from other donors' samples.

Here the CDR3 DNA reads TGTGCCAGCAGCCACTTACCGGGACAGAAATCCCCAAAACTGTTTTTT. This sequence encodes CASSHLPGQKSPKLFF. The chain combines TRBV14 with TRBJ1-4, with 7 bases aligning to TRBD1. CDR3 size: 16 residues. The V gene end was trimmed by 3 bases and the J gene end by 10 bases; junction bases not matched to a gene: 14. Germline V gene data show CDR1 as SGHDN and CDR2 as FVKESK.